Sequencing of this T cell receptor beta chain was carried out in a study of cytomegalovirus exposure and HLA in healthy donors. 60 Vbeta and 13 Jbeta primers were used in PCR. Clones were sequenced by immunoSEQ multiplex PCR, and TCRdb holds only the in-frame ones, with some missing. The sample shows approximately 120,000 clones, about 74% of them seen only once. This clone has only one observation. What it binds is unknown. Study-wide points: Later genetic work tied a missense DCLRE1C variant to beta-chain V and J trimming. Earlier analysis looked at TCR beta V segments, and most were productive about 87% or about 30% of the time. Equally common other TCR beta chains were less clonally expanded than HLA-associated ones, a later analysis found. The classifier was said to identify cytomegalovirus status with high specificity and sensitivity.

Between the trimmed V and J ends, which lost 1 base and 3 bases, there was a span of 10 bases. CDR3 size: 15 residues. Germline CDR1 reads SGHTA; CDR2 reads FQGNSA. This receptor was taken from a woman in her forties or fifties in good health and CMV-seropositive. The chain has TRBV7-2 and TRBJ1-5, with D perhaps matching TRBD1 (6 bases). What was sequenced was PBMCs. Here the CDR3 DNA reads TGTGCCAGCAGCTTAGGTACAGGGAACAATCAGCCCCAGCATTTT. This gives the protein CASSLGTGNNQPQHF.